The present entry profiles one T cell receptor (beta chain) with its context. The sample is drawn from a study of blood T cell repertoires in COVID-19. The wider study: Some COVID-19 samples were acute and others convalescent; all came from the United States, Italy and Spain.

Method: immunoSEQ multiplex PCR; TCRdb's copy keeps in-frame clones and lacks some. In the table there are approximately 290,000 clones, approximately 85% of which are singletons. Germline CDR1 LNHDA, CDR2 SQIVND (reference sequence). V was trimmed by 2 bases and J by 6 bases, leaving 10 bases between them. The CDR3 extends over 14 amino acids. The source material was peripheral blood. The source of this sequence is a human donor with COVID-19, enrolled during active disease. The donor label of this sample is uncertain. The chain has TRBV19 and TRBJ2-2; D gene uncertain. Here the CDR3 reads CASSIFGSPGELFF. The CDR3 DNA follows: TGTGCCAGTAGTATATTCGGGTCTCCCGGGGAGCTGTTTTTT.